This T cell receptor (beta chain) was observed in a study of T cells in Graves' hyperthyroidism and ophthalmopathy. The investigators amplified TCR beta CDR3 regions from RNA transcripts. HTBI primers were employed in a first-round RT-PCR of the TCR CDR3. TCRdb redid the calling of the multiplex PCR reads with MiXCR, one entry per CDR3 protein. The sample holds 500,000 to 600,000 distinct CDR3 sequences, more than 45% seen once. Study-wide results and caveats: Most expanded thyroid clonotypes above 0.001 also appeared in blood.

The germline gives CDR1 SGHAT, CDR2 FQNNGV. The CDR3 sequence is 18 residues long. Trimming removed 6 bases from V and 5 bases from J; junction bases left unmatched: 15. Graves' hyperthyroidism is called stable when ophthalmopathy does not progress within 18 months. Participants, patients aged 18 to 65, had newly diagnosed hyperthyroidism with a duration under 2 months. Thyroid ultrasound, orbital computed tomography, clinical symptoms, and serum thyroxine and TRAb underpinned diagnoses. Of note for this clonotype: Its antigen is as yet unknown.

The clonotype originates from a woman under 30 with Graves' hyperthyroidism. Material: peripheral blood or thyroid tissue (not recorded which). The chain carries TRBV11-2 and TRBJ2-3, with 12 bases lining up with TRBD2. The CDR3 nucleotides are TGTGCCAGCAGTTACTCCCCTAGCGGGAGGGCCTTGGGAGATACGCAGTATTTT. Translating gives CASSYSPSGRALGDTQYF. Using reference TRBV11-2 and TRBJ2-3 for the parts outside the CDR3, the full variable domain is EAGVAQSPRYKIIEKRQSVAFWCNPISGHATLYWYQQILGQGPKLLIQFQNNGVVDDSQLPKDRFSAERLKGVDSTLKIQPAKLEDSAVYLCASSYSPSGRALGDTQYFGPGTRLTVL.